The present TCR beta chain was sequenced within a study of CD8+CD57+ T cells in acquired aplastic anemia. Looking at the study overall: On average, sorted CD4+ and CD8+ cells gave approximately 3.5 ug of DNA.

TCR beta VDJ and CDR3 profiling used genomic DNA as template. MiXCR was run by TCRdb on the reads, yielding one entry per CDR3 protein. The table lists about 170,000 distinct CDR3 sequences, around 60% of them singletons. In regard to this clonotype: A much more abundant neighbour one base away suggests this may be a read error. Given the absence of the conserved phenylalanine or tryptophan at the CDR3 end, a read error is likely.

V lost 1 base to trimming and J lost 4 bases, with 10 bases between them. Germline CDR1 MNHEY, CDR2 SVGEGT. This CDR3 has 14 amino acids. The TCR was taken from a human donor in good health. The chain links TRBV6-2 or TRBV6-3 to TRBJ1-1; D unclear. Sequencing input: sorted CD4+, CD8+, or CD8+CD57+ T cells (not recorded which) from PBMCs. As DNA, the CDR3 is TGTGCCAGCAGTTACTTGGCGGGATCCACTGAAGCTTTCTCT. It specifies CASSYLAGSTEAFS.